These 30 T cell receptor beta chains share one sample of origin, sequenced in a study of molecular identifiers for immune sequencing clone quantification. TCRdb fed the PCR reads into MiXCR, producing one record per CDR3 protein. The sample gives 97,000 or so distinct CDR3 sequences, about a third of which show up once; about 9.7% is in the top ten. What was sequenced was naive CD8+ T cells from blood, with Jurkat cell RNA spiked in. The subset denotes: FACS-sorted CD8+CD4-CCR7+CD45RA+ naive T cells. The source of these receptors is a human donor in good health. Some libraries in this study had Jurkat cell RNA spiked in.

This clonotype was picked up one time. A read error is possible here, since a much larger clone lies one base away. The chain uses TRBV6-5 and TRBJ2-3; D might be TRBD2 (6 bases). The CDR3 contains 14 residues. Germline CDR1 is MNHEY and CDR2 is SVGAGI. CDR3 coding DNA: TGTGCCAGCAGTGACCAACTAGCTTCAGATACGCAGAATTTT. It codes for CASSDQLASDTQNF.

The rearrangement links TRBV9 to TRBJ2-5; TRBD1 or TRBD2 may be the D gene (5 bases each). Trimming removed 0 bases at V and 0 bases at J, with 6 bases between. Per germline, CDR1 SGDLS and CDR2 YYNGEE. The CDR3 totals 14 residues. CDR3 in amino acids: CASSVGGDQETQYF. CDR3 nucleotides: TGTGCCAGCAGCGTAGGAGGGGACCAAGAGACCCAGTACTTC.

This clonotype was observed at least ten times. The V call is TRBV7-9, the J call TRBJ2-2; D is undetermined. Germline CDR1 SEHNR, CDR2 FQNEAQ (reference sequence). This CDR3 has 16 amino acids. V was trimmed by 5 bases and J by 2 bases, leaving 15 bases between them. As DNA, the CDR3 is TGTGCCAGCAGCAAAGAAAAGCAGAAAAACACCGGGGAGCTGTTTTTT. This translates into CASSKEKQKNTGELFF.

This clonotype was recorded a few times. The chain recombines TRBV28 with TRBJ2-3, with 9 nucleotides matching TRBD1. Trimming took 5 bases from V and 6 from J; bases not matched to a gene: 12. The CDR3 has 16 residues. Per germline, CDR1 MDHEN and CDR2 SYDVKM. This CDR3 is CASSTGQGLTVDTQYF. CDR3 in DNA: TGTGCCAGCAGTACCGGACAGGGGTTGACAGTGGATACGCAGTATTTT.

This sequence joins TRBV7-9 and TRBJ2-7; a possible D gene is TRBD1 (6 bases). V was shortened by 4 bases and J by 9 bases, with 16 bases between the two germline ends. The CDR3 contains 13 residues. The germline V gene has CDR1 SEHNR and CDR2 FQNEAQ (reference sequence). Here the CDR3 reads CASSSGQYLGQYF. As DNA, the CDR3 is TGTGCCAGCAGCTCCGGACAGTACCTTGGGCAGTACTTC.

Turning to this clonotype: Mismatch with germline at one junction end may stem from a read error. The rearrangement uses TRBV27 and TRBJ2-7, with D possibly TRBD2 on 5 matching bases. The CDR3 consists of 13 residues. Germline CDR1 reads MNHEY; CDR2 reads SMNVEV (reference sequence). CDR3 DNA: TGTGCCAGCCGATTAGCGTTCGTCTACGTGCAGTACTTC. It encodes CASRLAFVYVQYF.

This clonotype occurred a few times. A junction end diverges from the germline sequence, so it may reflect a read error. CDR3 coding DNA: TGTGCCAGCAACTTAGGACAGGGGGCTATCACCGGGGAGCTGTTTTTT. Amino acid sequence: CASNLGQGAITGELFF. The V call is TRBV7-9, the J call TRBJ2-2; 11 bases match TRBD1. Germline V gene sequence: CDR1 SEHNR, CDR2 FQNEAQ (reference sequence). The CDR3 runs to 16 residues. Drawing the rest from reference TRBV7-9 and TRBJ2-2, the complete variable domain is DTGVSQNPRHKITKRGQNVTFRCDPISEHNRLYWYRQTLGQGPEFLTYFQNEAQLEKSRLLSDRFSAERPKGSFSTLEIQRTEQGDSAMYLCASNLGQGAITGELFFGEGSRLTVL.

In its sample, this clonotype was seen many times. This sequence joins TRBV7-2 and TRBJ1-2, with D unclear. Germline CDR1 is SGHTA and CDR2 is FQGNSA. The germline V and J ends were trimmed by 2 bases and 2 bases, with 6 bases remaining between them. This CDR3 has 13 residues. The CDR3 loop reads CASSLTRNYGYTF. The CDR3 bases are TGTGCCAGCAGCTTAACGAGGAACTATGGCTACACCTTC.

This clonotype showed up just a few times. The genes are TRBV9 and TRBJ2-3, with D perhaps matching TRBD1 or TRBD2 (5 bases each). Germline CDR1 reads SGDLS; CDR2 reads YYNGEE. This CDR3 has 16 amino acids. Trimming shortened V by 3 bases and J by 6 bases, and 20 bases separated the two germline ends. The CDR3 is CASSALVGKPGDTQYF. The CDR3 DNA sequence: TGTGCCAGCAGCGCCTTAGTCGGGAAACCAGGGGATACGCAGTATTTT.

This clonotype occurred many times. The V gene is TRBV20-1, the J gene TRBJ1-2, with a tentative D call TRBD1 (5 bases). Deletions cut 0 bases from V and 6 bases from J, with 14 bases between. The CDR3 length is 14 residues. Germline CDR1 is DFQATT and CDR2 is SNEGSKA (reference sequence). The CDR3 protein is CSARDPDSTDGYTF. CDR3 bases: TGCAGTGCTAGAGATCCCGACAGTACAGATGGCTACACCTTC.

In the case of this clonotype: A single base separates this from a much larger clone, so it may be a read error. The CDR3 protein is CASRDSSFNEQFF. In DNA form, the CDR3 reads TGTGCCAGTAGGGACAGCTCCTTCAATGAGCAGTTCTTC. The rearrangement uses TRBV2 and TRBJ2-1, with 7 bases that match TRBD1. The CDR3 is 13 amino acids. The germline gives CDR1 SNHLY, CDR2 FYNNEI.

The chain joins TRBV5-6 to TRBJ2-3; 10 nucleotides match TRBD2. Trimming removed 0 bases from V and 2 bases from J; junction bases left unmatched: 6. The germline gives CDR1 SGHDT, CDR2 YYEEEE. The CDR3 covers 17 residues. CDR3 protein: CASSLAFLAGVTDTQYF. In nucleotides, the CDR3 is TGTGCCAGCAGCTTGGCCTTCCTAGCGGGAGTCACAGATACGCAGTATTTT.

In the case of this clonotype: The junction and the germline gene differ at one end; a read error may be behind it. V and J are TRBV7-8 and TRBJ2-7, with unresolved D. CDR3 length: 13 residues. Germline values: CDR1 SGHVS, CDR2 FQNEAQ. As DNA, the CDR3 is TGTGCCAGCAGCTTGTATGTCGCCTACGAGCTGTACTTC. Protein: CASSLYVAYELYF.

The V and J genes are TRBV19 and TRBJ2-1; a possible D gene is TRBD1 (6 bases). There are 17 residues in the CDR3. The germline V gene has CDR1 LNHDA and CDR2 SQIVND (reference sequence). Trimming left V 5 bases short and J 0 bases short, with 17 bases between. The CDR3 sequence is CASSWGHLLSSYNEQFF. The CDR3, as DNA: TGTGCCAGTAGTTGGGGACATTTATTGAGCTCCTACAATGAGCAGTTCTTC.

Regarding this clonotype: One end of the junction varies from germline; a read error may be responsible. The chain employs TRBV20-1 and TRBJ2-7; 11 bases map to TRBD1. This CDR3 is 15 amino acids long. CDR1 and CDR2 (germline): DFQATT, SNEGSKA (reference sequence). The CDR3 bases are TGCAGTACCCCTCGGGGAGGACAGGGGGCTAACGAGCAGCACTTC. It codes for CSTPRGGQGANEQHF.

This clonotype was counted at least ten times. V usage is TRBV6-5 and J usage is TRBJ2-7; tentative D call: TRBD1 (6 bases). Germline CDR1 and CDR2: MNHEY and SVGAGI. The CDR3 is 13 residues long. Trimming took off 1 base at V and 7 bases at J, with 11 bases between the two ends. The DNA of the CDR3 is TGTGCCAGCAGTTACTACCCTACAGGGGAGCAGTACTTC. This sequence encodes CASSYYPTGEQYF.

This sequence joins TRBV19 and TRBJ2-3, with D hard to call. Trimming left V 9 bases short and J 5 bases short, with 12 bases between. Germline V gene data show CDR1 as LNHDA and CDR2 as SQIVND (reference sequence). There are 12 residues in the CDR3. CDR3 bases: TGTGCCAGCAACGAATGGGGAGATACGCAGTATTTT. It encodes CASNEWGDTQYF.

This chain links TRBV7-9 with TRBJ2-2; the match to TRBD2 covers 8 bases. Per germline, CDR1 SEHNR and CDR2 FQNEAQ (reference sequence). V was pared by 6 bases and J by 1 base, with 4 bases of the junction left unmatched. This CDR3 is 15 amino acids long. The CDR3 is CASRLAALNTGELFF. For the CDR3, the DNA is TGTGCCAGCAGACTAGCGGCCTTGAACACCGGGGAGCTGTTTTTT.

J is TRBJ2-7 and V is TRBV9, with 9 bases lining up with TRBD2. Germline assignment: CDR1 SGDLS and CDR2 YYNGEE. The CDR3 is 14 amino acids. The J segment lost 3 bases and the V segment lost 0 bases, leaving 1 base of the junction unmatched. Here the CDR3 DNA reads TGTGCCAGCAGCGTAGGACTAGCGGACTACGAGCAGTACTTC. Protein product: CASSVGLADYEQYF.

This clonotype was detected a few times. The chain is built from TRBV5-1 and TRBJ2-6, with unresolved D. The CDR3 is made up of 15 amino acids. V shed 0 bases and J shed 7 bases, with 11 bases lying between them. The germline V gene encodes CDR1 SGHRS and CDR2 YFSETQ. DNA for the CDR3: TGCGCCAGCAGCTTGGTTGGGATCAGTGCCAACGTCCTGACTTTC. This translates into CASSLVGISANVLTF.

The chain has TRBV7-9 and TRBJ2-5; 7 positions agree with TRBD1. The J segment lost 4 bases and the V segment lost 3 bases, leaving 8 bases of the junction unmatched. Germline values: CDR1 SEHNR, CDR2 FQNEAQ (reference sequence). This CDR3 region has 15 residues. The DNA for the CDR3 is TGTGCCAGCAGCTTGTTACAGGGGATCCCAGAGACCCAGTACTTC. As protein: CASSLLQGIPETQYF.

To note about this clonotype: The junction departs from the called germline gene at one end, perhaps through a read error. J is TRBJ2-2 and V is TRBV9; possible D gene TRBD2, 5 bases. Germline CDR1 is SGDLS and CDR2 is YYNGEE. This CDR3 is 14 amino acids long. CDR3 sequence reads: CASRRPTNTGELIF. The CDR3, as DNA: TGTGCCAGCCGGCGACCCACGAACACCGGGGAGCTGATTTTT.

This clonotype came up a few times. The V call is TRBV4-3, the J call TRBJ2-4; TRBD2 matches 7 bases. The germline V gene has CDR1 LGHNA and CDR2 YSLEER. The CDR3 covers 17 residues. Losses at the gene ends were 0 bases for V and 1 base for J; bases not matched to a gene: 6. The CDR3 here is CASSQDRASGAKNIQYF. CDR3 sequence (DNA): TGCGCCAGCAGCCAAGATCGGGCTAGCGGTGCCAAAAACATTCAGTACTTC.

This clonotype was counted between two and nine times. The gene calls are TRBV7-6 and TRBJ2-3; no definite D call. The V end was cut by 7 bases, the J end by 2 bases, with 13 bases between. CDR1 is SGHVS, CDR2 FNYEAQ, per germline. This CDR3 region has 14 residues. Here the CDR3 DNA reads TGTGCCAGCACCCCGCTGGATCCCACAGATACGCAGTATTTT. Translated: CASTPLDPTDTQYF.

This clonotype has just one count. The chain couples TRBV5-3 to TRBJ2-3; 11 nucleotides line up with TRBD1. TRBV5-3 is an ORF, and what it does is uncertain. Unmatched junction bases numbered 12, after V lost 8 bases and J lost 4 bases. There are 16 residues in the CDR3. This chain's CDR3 is CASSTSPGQGADTQYF. DNA of the CDR3: TGTGCCAGCAGCACGTCCCCGGGACAGGGGGCAGATACGCAGTATTTT.

The chain has TRBV28 and TRBJ2-1; the match to TRBD2 covers 9 bases. Germline V gene data show CDR1 as MDHEN and CDR2 as SYDVKM. Trimming took 8 bases from V and 1 from J; bases not matched to a gene: 3. The CDR3 has 14 amino acids. The DNA of the CDR3 is TGTGCCAGCGTGGCGGGAGGGTCCTACAATGAGCAGTTCTTC. It specifies CASVAGGSYNEQFF.

In regard to this clonotype: A much larger clone is a single base away; this may be a read error. The V call is TRBV28, the J call TRBJ2-6; D is ambiguous. This CDR3 region has 17 residues. Trimming shortened V by 5 bases and J by 2 bases, and 16 bases separated the two germline ends. Germline V gene data show CDR1 as MDHEN and CDR2 as SYDVKM. CDR3 nucleotides: TGTGCCAGCAGTCCACCCCTCCGATTCGCTGGGGCCAACGTCCTGACTTTC. It codes for CASSPPLRFAGANVLTF.

As to this clonotype: It may be a read error: a sequence one base away is much more abundant. This chain uses TRBV7-2 with TRBJ1-5; D is unresolved. There are 13 residues in the CDR3. Germline V gene sequence: CDR1 SGHTA, CDR2 FQGNSA. Trimming removed 3 bases at V and 7 bases at J, with 10 bases between. The DNA of the CDR3 is TGTGCCAGCAGCTTTTTCGAGCCCCAGCCCCAGCATTTT. Its translation: CASSFFEPQPQHF. Drawing the rest from reference TRBV7-2 and TRBJ1-5, the complete variable domain is GAGVSQSPSNKVTEKGKDVELRCDPISGHTALYWYRQSLGQGLEFLIYFQGNSAPDKSGLPSDRFSAERTGGSVSTLTIQRTQQEDSAVYLCASSFFEPQPQHFGDGTRLSIL.

In the case of this clonotype: At one boundary the junction diverges from the germline segment, which might be a read error. The rearrangement links TRBV4-3 to TRBJ2-2; TRBD1 matches 8 bases. Germline V CDR1 and CDR2: LGHNA, YSLEER. The CDR3 sequence is 15 residues long. The CDR3 DNA reads as TGCGCCAGCAGCAACGACAGGGGCGGCACCGGGGAGCTGATTTTT. Translating gives CASSNDRGGTGELIF.

The chain uses TRBV2 and TRBJ1-5; tentatively, D is TRBD1 (5 bases). Germline V gene data show CDR1 as SNHLY and CDR2 as FYNNEI. The CDR3 consists of 14 residues. V lost 1 base, J lost 7 bases, and 11 bases lay in between. The DNA of the CDR3 is TGTGCCAGCAGTGAAGGGGGGGAGCGGCAGCCCCAGCATTTT. Encoded protein: CASSEGGERQPQHF.